A selection of T cell receptor beta chains follows, all from one sample in a study of shared clonotypes between healthy human individuals. Sequenced by immunoSEQ multiplex PCR; TCRdb stores in-frame clones only, minus some. The table has 950,000 to 1,100,000 clones, approximately 76% seen once. What was sequenced was memory CD4+ T cells sorted from blood. The receptors were gathered from a young man in good health. The CDR3 runs from the conserved cysteine through the conserved F or W. Each record gives: D gene, J gene, clone size, V gene, CDR3 length, CDR3 protein, CDR3 DNA. D genes are given only for firm matches. Not every row has a clone size; where given, it reads once, few, many or a size class.

>-|TRBJ2-3|once|TRBV5-1|16
CASSRAQRRTGDTQYF
TGCGCCAGCAGCCGCGCCCAGCGGAGGACGGGAGATACGCAGTATTTT
>TRBD1|TRBJ1-5|once|TRBV19|15
CASKAGGYSNQPQHF
TGTGCCAGTAAGGCAGGGGGCTATAGCAATCAGCCCCAGCATTTT
>TRBD1|TRBJ1-2|-|TRBV5-4|15
CASSGGQGVWDGYTF
TGTGCCAGCAGCGGAGGACAGGGCGTTTGGGATGGCTACACCTTC
>TRBD1|TRBJ2-1|-|TRBV7-2|14
CASSPGTAYNEQFF
TGTGCCAGCAGCCCAGGGACAGCCTACAATGAGCAGTTCTTC
>-|TRBJ2-7|many|TRBV29-1|12
CSAHRGGYEQYF
TGCAGCGCCCACCGGGGCGGCTACGAGCAGTACTTC
>-|TRBJ2-5|-|TRBV28|14
CASSPYGFVETQYF
TGTGCCAGCAGTCCATACGGGTTTGTAGAGACCCAGTACTTC
>-|TRBJ1-2|-|TRBV12-5|18
CASGFCAIFLCANYGYTF
TGTGCTAGTGGTTTTTGTGCTATATTCTTATGTGCTAACTATGGCTACACCTTC
>-|TRBJ1-2|-|TRBV6-5|15
CASSVQAAGSGGYTF
TGTGCCAGCAGTGTGCAGGCGGCGGGAAGCGGGGGCTACACCTTC
>-|TRBJ2-4|-|TRBV5-1|17
CASSPGAGTDAKNIQYF
TGCGCCAGCAGCCCTGGGGCGGGTACTGACGCCAAAAACATTCAGTACTTC
>TRBD1|TRBJ1-1|many|TRBV6-1|13
CASIRQGNTEAFF
TGTGCCAGCATACGACAGGGGAACACTGAAGCTTTCTTT
>-|TRBJ2-1|-|TRBV29-1|13
CSVETDRHNEQFF
TGCAGCGTTGAAACCGATCGCCACAATGAGCAGTTCTTC
>-|TRBJ2-7|-|TRBV18|13
CASSPNMFSEQYF
TGTGCCAGCTCACCGAACATGTTTAGCGAGCAGTACTTC
>-|TRBJ2-5|-|TRBV7-9|16
CASSLGRDTREETQYF
TGTGCCAGCAGCTTAGGCCGGGACACCCGGGAGGAGACCCAGTACTTC
>-|TRBJ2-7|-|TRBV5-1|14
CASSLAWGPYEQYF
TGCGCCAGCAGCTTGGCTTGGGGGCCTTACGAGCAGTACTTC
>-|TRBJ1-4|-|TRBV2|12
CASSEVSGKLFF
TGTGCCAGCAGTGAGGTATCGGGGAAACTGTTTTTT
>-|TRBJ1-2|-|TRBV5-4|15
CASSLGVQGSYGYTF
TGTGCCAGCAGCTTGGGGGTACAAGGATCCTATGGCTACACCTTC
>-|TRBJ2-7|few|TRBV28|12
CASSTPQSGQYF
TGTGCCAGCAGCACCCCCCAGAGTGGGCAGTACTTC
>-|TRBJ2-7|-|TRBV11-2|12
CASSHLEYEQYF
TGTGCCAGCAGCCACCTGGAATACGAGCAGTACTTC
>TRBD1|TRBJ1-3|-|TRBV5-6|17
CASSAGPGQGTGNTIYF
TGTGCCAGCAGCGCAGGTCCGGGACAGGGGACTGGAAACACCATATATTTT
>-|TRBJ2-7|-|TRBV9|15
CASSVGDSGAYEQYF
TGTGCCAGCAGCGTAGGGGATAGCGGAGCCTACGAGCAGTACTTC
>-|TRBJ1-4|-|TRBV30|17
CAWSPSRRVTTNEKLFF
TGTGCCTGGAGTCCGAGTCGCCGGGTGACAACTAATGAAAAACTGTTTTTT
>TRBD1|TRBJ1-6|-|TRBV30|14
CAWSDGTGVSPLHF
TGTGCCTGGAGTGACGGGACAGGGGTCTCACCCCTCCACTTT
>-|TRBJ2-7|once|TRBV29-1|14
CSVVGPGGLYEQYF
TGCAGCGTTGTGGGACCCGGGGGGCTCTACGAGCAGTACTTC
>TRBD1|TRBJ1-1|once|TRBV7-9|13
CASSTEQGIEAFF
TGTGCCAGCAGCACCGAACAGGGGATTGAAGCTTTCTTT
>-|TRBJ1-5|-|TRBV6-1|13
CASSATDIQPQHF
TGTGCCAGCAGTGCAACCGATATACAGCCCCAGCATTTT
>-|TRBJ2-2|-|TRBV5-1|16
CASSLGARENTGELFF
TGCGCCAGCAGCTTGGGGGCCAGGGAGAACACCGGGGAGCTGTTTTTT
>-|TRBJ2-3|once|TRBV5-6|15
CASSLLTRSTDTQYF
TGTGCCAGCAGCTTGTTAACTAGAAGCACAGATACGCAGTATTTT
>-|TRBJ2-3|-|TRBV13|13
CASSRGPADTQYF
TGTGCCAGCAGCCGAGGACCAGCAGATACGCAGTATTTT
>TRBD1|TRBJ2-3|-|TRBV10-2|15
CASRPDRGRTDTQYF
TGCGCCAGCAGGCCGGACAGGGGAAGAACAGATACGCAGTATTTT
>-|TRBJ2-5|-|TRBV14|15
CASSQWAVEPETQYF
TGTGCCAGCAGCCAATGGGCTGTCGAACCAGAGACCCAGTACTTC
>-|TRBJ1-3|-|TRBV7-2|15
CASSPRPSSGNTIYF
TGTGCCAGCAGCCCCCGACCGAGCTCTGGAAACACCATATATTTT
>-|TRBJ2-7|-|TRBV15|15
CATSTPGRGRYEQYF
TGTGCCACCAGCACCCCCGGGCGGGGCAGGTACGAGCAGTACTTC
>TRBD2|TRBJ2-7|-|TRBV29-1|11
CSVHSGGEQYF
TGCAGCGTTCATTCCGGGGGGGAGCAGTACTTC
>TRBD1|TRBJ2-7|-|TRBV5-6|14
CASSYAGGSYEQYF
TGTGCCAGCAGTTACGCAGGGGGCTCTTACGAGCAGTACTTC
>-|TRBJ2-7|once|TRBV11-2|15
CASSFETGSSYEQYF
TGTGCCAGCAGCTTCGAGACCGGGAGCTCCTACGAGCAGTACTTC
>TRBD2|TRBJ2-1|-|TRBV30|15
CAWAVTSGSYNEQFF
TGTGCCTGGGCCGTGACTAGCGGGAGCTACAATGAGCAGTTCTTC
>-|TRBJ2-6|few|TRBV5-1|19
CASSLAIGPSASGANVLTF
TGCGCCAGCAGCTTGGCCATAGGGCCCAGCGCCTCTGGGGCCAACGTCCTGACTTTC
>-|TRBJ2-7|few|TRBV18|13
CASSPDYGYEQYF
TGTGCCAGCTCACCAGACTACGGGTACGAGCAGTACTTC
>-|TRBJ2-2|few|TRBV7-9|10
CASSWEELFF
TGTGCCAGCAGTTGGGAGGAGCTGTTTTTT